What follows are 30 T cell receptor beta chains derived from one specimen sequenced in a study of T-cell memory formation after mild COVID-19. From the 5' RACE reads, TCRdb called clonotypes with MiXCR, one entry per CDR3 protein. In the table there are about 340,000 distinct CDR3 sequences, roughly 13% of which are singletons. The sequenced sample was PBMCs or a T cell subset sorted from them (not recorded which). Source of these receptors: a young man who had mild COVID-19 (a few samples of this study predate the infection). Cell type and time point are not known.

This clonotype was observed a handful of times. The CDR3 nucleotides are TGTGCCAGCAGTCTCGGGGGCCTCGAGCAGTTCTTC. It is translated as CASSLGGLEQFF. The genes are TRBV7-2 and TRBJ2-1; possibly TRBD1 or TRBD2 for D (6 bases each). This CDR3 comprises 12 residues. Trimming shortened V by 6 bases and J by 10 bases, and 13 bases separated the two germline ends. Germline CDR1 SGHTA, CDR2 FQGNSA.

The chain uses TRBV27 and TRBJ2-2; TRBD2 aligns across 8 bases. The junction had 8 bases not matched to a gene; V was cut back by 5 bases and J by 3 bases. CDR3 length equals 16 residues. Germline V CDR1 and CDR2: MNHEY, SMNVEV (reference sequence). CDR3: CASSPPGGRDTGELFF. The CDR3, as DNA: TGTGCCAGCAGTCCTCCGGGAGGGCGGGACACCGGGGAGCTGTTTTTT.

The CDR3 DNA reads as TGTGCCAGCAGCTTAGCAGGGGACAGCAATGGGCCCCAGCATTTT. Translated: CASSLAGDSNGPQHF. The chain carries TRBV7-9 and TRBJ1-5; TRBD1 aligns across 7 bases. The germline CDR1 and CDR2 sequences are SEHNR and FQNEAQ (reference sequence). The J segment lost 9 bases and the V segment lost 0 bases, leaving 8 bases of the junction unmatched. This CDR3 contains 15 residues.

This chain links TRBV7-2 with TRBJ2-7; the D call may be TRBD1 or TRBD2 (5 bases each). The germline V gene has CDR1 SGHTA and CDR2 FQGNSA. V dropped 6 bases and J dropped 0 bases, with 12 bases sitting between them. This CDR3 contains 14 residues. The DNA of the CDR3 is TGTGCCAGCAGGGGACGGCCGAGCTCCTACGAGCAGTACTTC. Protein product: CASRGRPSSYEQYF.

The table lists this clonotype with a few counts. CDR3 bases: TGTGCCAGCAGCTCCCAGGGACGGGCCTACAATGAGCAGTTCTTC. Translated, it gives CASSSQGRAYNEQFF. V gene TRBV7-2 combines with J gene TRBJ2-1; the D gene could be TRBD1 or TRBD2 (5 bases each). The V gene's germline CDR1 is SGHTA and CDR2 FQGNSA. V lost 4 bases and J lost 2, with 12 bases in between. The CDR3 totals 15 residues. Filled out from reference TRBV7-2 and TRBJ2-1, the complete variable domain reads GAGVSQSPSNKVTEKGKDVELRCDPISGHTALYWYRQSLGQGLEFLIYFQGNSAPDKSGLPSDRFSAERTGGSVSTLTIQRTQQEDSAVYLCASSSQGRAYNEQFFGPGTRLTVL.

This clonotype was counted a few times. CDR3 loop: CASSLVDAGELFF. The CDR3 DNA sequence: TGCGCCAGCAGCTTGGTTGACGCCGGGGAGCTGTTTTTT. This rearrangement joins TRBV5-1 to TRBJ2-2; D gene ambiguous. Trimming took 0 bases from V and 6 from J, leaving 6 bases between them. CDR1 and CDR2 from the germline V gene are SGHRS and YFSETQ. The CDR3 sequence is 13 residues long.

CDR3 sequence (DNA): TGTGCCAGTAGTATAGCGGGCAGGGCGATAACCGGGGAGCTGTTTTTT. Protein product: CASSIAGRAITGELFF. This sequence joins TRBV19 and TRBJ2-2; D perhaps matches TRBD1 (5 bases). V was shortened by 1 base and J by 5 bases, with 14 bases between the two germline ends. The germline V gene encodes CDR1 LNHDA and CDR2 SQIVND (reference sequence). The CDR3 consists of 16 residues. Variable domain in full (rest from reference TRBV19 and TRBJ2-2): DGGITQSPKYLFRKEGQNVTLSCEQNLNHDAMYWYRQDPGQGLRLIYYSQIVNDFQKGDIAEGYSVSREKKESFPLTVTSAQKNPTAFYLCASSIAGRAITGELFFGEGSRLTVL.

In its sample, this clonotype was seen a few times. The V gene is TRBV12-3 or TRBV12-4, the J gene TRBJ2-7; possible D gene TRBD1, 5 bases. The CDR3 runs 15 residues. V was cut by 3 bases and J by 2 bases, with 14 bases left in between. The CDR3, as DNA: TGTGCCAGCAGTTTGGGGCAGGCAGGGCCCTACGAGCAGTACTTC. Amino acid sequence: CASSLGQAGPYEQYF.

The chain carries TRBV7-2 and TRBJ1-2; 7 nucleotides agree with TRBD1. The germline V gene has CDR1 SGHTA and CDR2 FQGNSA. The length of the CDR3 is 14 residues. J was trimmed by 1 base and V by 2 bases; bases with no gene match: 1. The chain's CDR3 is CASSLNRGNYGYTF. The CDR3 coding sequence is TGTGCCAGCAGCTTAAACAGGGGTAACTATGGCTACACCTTC.

Only a few counts were recorded for this clonotype. The chain couples TRBV14 to TRBJ2-5, with D unclear. Germline assignment: CDR1 SGHDN and CDR2 FVKESK. Trimming took 2 bases from V and 1 from J, leaving 8 bases between them. This CDR3 has 14 amino acids. Here the CDR3 reads CASSQTIRQETQYF. In DNA, the CDR3 is TGTGCCAGCAGCCAAACGATCCGCCAAGAGACCCAGTACTTC.

V is TRBV7-6 and J is TRBJ2-7, with D possibly being TRBD1 or TRBD2 (6 bases each). The germline CDR1 and CDR2 sequences are SGHVS and FNYEAQ. CDR3 size: 15 residues. Trimming removed 1 base at V and 1 base at J, with 11 bases between. CDR3 in DNA: TGTGCCAGCAGCTTAGGACAGGCGGGGTCCTACGAGCAGTACTTC. Translating gives CASSLGQAGSYEQYF.

The chain couples TRBV20-1 to TRBJ2-1; 9 bases agree with TRBD2. This CDR3 contains 15 residues. Germline CDR1 and CDR2: DFQATT and SNEGSKA (reference sequence). Losses at the gene ends were 0 bases for V and 7 bases for J; bases not matched to a gene: 7. The CDR3 is CSARDIAGGQNEQFF. CDR3 in DNA: TGCAGTGCTAGAGATATCGCGGGGGGGCAGAATGAGCAGTTCTTC.

The V call is TRBV25-1, the J call TRBJ1-5; D might be TRBD1 (5 bases). Germline CDR1 is MGHDK and CDR2 is SYGVNS. The CDR3 runs to 12 residues. Trimming took off 8 bases at V and 4 bases at J, with 9 bases between the two ends. The chain's CDR3 is CASSTANQPQHF. The CDR3 coding sequence is TGTGCCAGCTCGACAGCGAATCAGCCCCAGCATTTT.

The V call is TRBV5-8, the J call TRBJ1-4; 8 bases match TRBD1. This CDR3 has 17 amino acids. Trimming took 1 base from V and 1 from J; bases not matched to a gene: 6. CDR1 is SGHTS and CDR2 is YDEGEE in the germline V gene. The CDR3 DNA reads as TGTGCCAGCAGCTTGACCGGGACAGGAGAAACTAATGAAAAACTGTTTTTT. Encoded protein: CASSLTGTGETNEKLFF.

In this sample, this clonotype turned up once. The genes are TRBV7-9 and TRBJ1-1; D may be TRBD1 (5 bases). V gave up 5 bases and J gave up 9 bases, with 16 bases separating them. The germline V gene encodes CDR1 SEHNR and CDR2 FQNEAQ (reference sequence). The length of the CDR3 is 13 residues. This chain's CDR3 is CASSTFGALKAFF. CDR3 coding DNA: TGTGCCAGCAGCACCTTTGGGGCCCTTAAAGCTTTCTTT.

The chain links TRBV4-1 to TRBJ2-5; D is unresolved. Germline V CDR1 and CDR2: MGHRA, YSYEKL. Deletions cut 7 bases from V and 3 bases from J, with 27 bases between. This CDR3 has 18 amino acids. Here the CDR3 reads CASTAPRWWPVDEETQYF. The CDR3 nucleotides are TGCGCCAGCACCGCTCCTAGGTGGTGGCCGGTGGACGAAGAGACCCAGTACTTC.

DNA for the CDR3: TGTGCCAGCAGGGACTATGGGGAATCTAACTATGGCTACACCTTC. It yields the protein CASRDYGESNYGYTF. This sequence joins TRBV7-2 and TRBJ1-2; the D is unclear. Germline CDR1 reads SGHTA; CDR2 reads FQGNSA. This CDR3 spans 15 amino acids. Trimming stripped 6 bases from V and 0 bases from J, with 14 bases between.

Ten or more counts support this clonotype. This chain connects TRBV7-9 to TRBJ2-7; D is uncertain. The V gene lost 1 base and the J gene lost 3 bases, with 13 bases spanning the gap. The CDR3 totals 15 residues. Per the germline V gene, CDR1 is SEHNR and CDR2 is FQNEAQ (reference sequence). The CDR3 loop is CASSLGFGENYEQYF. DNA for the CDR3: TGTGCCAGCAGCTTAGGCTTTGGAGAGAACTACGAGCAGTACTTC.

A few counts support this clonotype. CDR3 nucleotide sequence: TGCGCCAGCTCCGGGGGGAGAAGGTTTGCGGGGGACACAGATACGCAGTATTTT. Its translation: CASSGGRRFAGDTDTQYF. This chain links TRBV10-2 with TRBJ2-3; 7 nucleotides line up with TRBD2. The CDR3 has 18 residues. CDR1 is WSHSY, CDR2 SAAADI, per germline. V trimming: 8 bases; J trimming: 2 bases; junction bases outside the gene matches: 19.

This sequence joins TRBV3-1 and TRBJ2-1; maybe TRBD2 (5 bases). CDR1 is LGHDT, CDR2 YNNKEL, per germline (reference sequence). Trimming shortened V by 4 bases and J by 4 bases, and 20 bases separated the two germline ends. The CDR3 has 17 amino acids. The CDR3 is CASSLYPLSGLYNEQFF. In DNA, the CDR3 is TGTGCCAGCAGCCTTTACCCTTTAAGCGGATTGTACAATGAGCAGTTCTTC.

This clonotype was counted at least ten times. The gene calls are TRBV7-8 and TRBJ2-2; 9 positions agree with TRBD1. V gave up 7 bases and J gave up 5 bases; unmatched junction bases: 5. The CDR3 is 14 residues long. Germline V gene data show CDR1 as SGHVS and CDR2 as FQNEAQ. The DNA of the CDR3 is TGTGCCAGCATCACAGGGGGCAGGACCGGGGAGCTGTTTTTT. The encoded protein is CASITGGRTGELFF.

The CDR3 reads CASSRNRVTDTQYF. DNA for the CDR3: TGTGCCAGCAGCCGGAACAGGGTGACAGATACGCAGTATTTT. The chain has TRBV7-3 and TRBJ2-3; tentatively, D is TRBD1 (6 bases). The germline V and J ends were trimmed by 5 bases and 3 bases, with 12 bases remaining between them. The CDR3 is 14 amino acids. Looked up from germline, CDR1 is SGHTA and CDR2 is FQGTGA.

The chain employs TRBV7-9 and TRBJ2-3; the D call may be TRBD1 or TRBD2 (5 bases each). V was trimmed by 8 bases and J by 4 bases, leaving 16 bases between them. The CDR3 runs 14 residues. CDR1 SEHNR and CDR2 FQNEAQ come from the germline V gene (reference sequence). This chain's CDR3 is CASGSPGRPDTQYF. The CDR3 nucleotides read TGTGCCAGCGGATCTCCGGGACGCCCAGATACGCAGTATTTT. The complete variable domain, with remaining parts taken from reference TRBV7-9 and TRBJ2-3, reads DTGVSQNPRHKITKRGQNVTFRCDPISEHNRLYWYRQTLGQGPEFLTYFQNEAQLEKSRLLSDRFSAERPKGSFSTLEIQRTEQGDSAMYLCASGSPGRPDTQYFGPGTRLTVL.

This clonotype was counted between two and nine times. The chain uses TRBV25-1 and TRBJ2-5, with D perhaps given as TRBD1 or TRBD2 (6 bases each). This CDR3 contains 15 residues. Germline V lookup: CDR1 MGHDK, CDR2 SYGVNS. Trimming removed 1 base at V and 4 bases at J, with 13 bases between. CDR3 residues: CASSESGAWGETQYF. In nucleotides, the CDR3 is TGTGCCAGCAGTGAATCGGGGGCATGGGGAGAGACCCAGTACTTC.

V usage is TRBV6-1 and J usage is TRBJ2-7; TRBD1 agrees at 7 bases. The CDR3 runs to 15 residues. J lost 0 bases, V lost 6 bases, and 8 bases had no gene match. The germline gives CDR1 MNHNS, CDR2 SASEGT. CDR3 sequence: CASSSGTAISYEQYV. The CDR3 DNA is TGTGCCAGCAGCTCCGGGACAGCGATCTCCTACGAGCAGTACGTC.

The chain links TRBV12-3 or TRBV12-4 to TRBJ1-5; D is unresolved. CDR3 size: 14 residues. V was clipped by 6 bases and J by 3 bases, with 12 bases between them. The CDR3 nucleotides are TGTGCCAGCAGCACGTCACGGATCAATCAGCCCCAGCATTTT. Its translation: CASSTSRINQPQHF.

This clonotype was seen more than once but under ten times. This CDR3 is CASSYSRRERHNEQFF. The CDR3 DNA reads TGTGCCAGCAGTTACTCCCGGAGAGAAAGACACAATGAGCAGTTCTTC. This chain joins TRBV6-2 or TRBV6-3 and TRBJ2-1, with D hard to call. The CDR3 runs to 16 residues. Deletions cut 0 bases from V and 5 bases from J, with 14 bases between. Germline assignment: CDR1 MNHEY and CDR2 SVGEGT.

The J gene is TRBJ1-1, the V gene TRBV12-3 or TRBV12-4, with a tentative D call TRBD1 (5 bases). V was pared by 6 bases and J by 6 bases, with 11 bases between. The CDR3 extends over 12 amino acids. CDR3 sequence: CASSYGTSEAFF. The CDR3 DNA reads as TGTGCCAGCAGCTACGGGACGTCTGAAGCTTTCTTT.

This clonotype came up a few times. The V and J genes are TRBV19 and TRBJ2-7; 9 nucleotides agree with TRBD1. From germline, CDR1 is LNHDA and CDR2 SQIVND (reference sequence). Germline trimming cut 5 bases from V and 7 bases from J; bases unmatched to any gene: 9. The CDR3 loop spans 14 amino acids. CDR3 in amino acids: CASSSTGGAGEQYV. DNA of the CDR3: TGTGCCAGTAGTTCCACAGGGGGCGCGGGGGAGCAGTACGTC.

This chain joins TRBV9 and TRBJ2-7; D may be TRBD2 (6 bases). Between the trimmed V and J ends, which lost 5 bases and 5 bases, there was a span of 17 bases. CDR1 is SGDLS, CDR2 YYNGEE, per germline. The CDR3 runs 14 residues. The CDR3 is CASSGDSSGDEQYF. The CDR3 DNA reads TGTGCCAGCAGTGGGGACTCGTCCGGGGACGAGCAGTACTTC.